The rows below give T cell receptor beta chains drawn from one sample of a study of T cells in Graves' hyperthyroidism and ophthalmopathy. MiXCR, run by TCRdb on the multiplex PCR reads, gives a single entry per CDR3 protein. Of 350,000 to 500,000 distinct CDR3 sequences listed, roughly 15% are singletons. The sequenced sample was blood. The receptor set was obtained from a woman aged 18-30 years with Graves' hyperthyroidism. CDR3s include the opening cysteine and the closing phenylalanine or tryptophan. A D gene is named only where the DNA matches it firmly. Only some rows state a clone size, as once, few, many or a class for expanded clones.

clone_size cdr3_length j_call d_call v_call cdr3_aa cdr3_nt
NA 13 TRBJ2-2 NA TRBV6-4 CASSDKNTGELFF TGTGCCAGCAGCGATAAGAACACCGGGGAGCTGTTTTTT
NA 14 TRBJ2-3 NA TRBV10-3 CTISTRPSTDTQYF TGTACCATCAGTACGAGGCCCAGCACAGATACGCAGTATTTT
NA 15 TRBJ2-1 TRBD1 TRBV18 CAGSPARGHYNEQFF TGTGCCGGCTCACCAGCCAGGGGGCACTACAATGAGCAGTTCTTC
many 13 TRBJ1-1 NA TRBV18 CASNRAGDTEAFF TGTGCCAGTAACAGGGCCGGGGACACTGAAGCTTTCTTT
few 13 TRBJ1-5 NA TRBV7-9 CASSPPGRQPQHF TGTGCCAGCAGCCCGCCCGGACGGCAGCCCCAGCATTTT
many 14 TRBJ1-1 NA TRBV28 CASSLLSRVAEAFF TGTGCCAGCAGTTTATTGAGCAGGGTCGCTGAAGCTTTCTTT
many 15 TRBJ1-1 NA TRBV6-2/TRBV6-3 CASSSTQNLYTEAFF TGTGCCAGCAGTTCCACACAGAACTTATACACTGAAGCTTTCTTT
many 14 TRBJ1-5 NA TRBV12-3/TRBV12-4 CASSLLSLERPQHF TGTGCCAGCAGTTTATTATCCCTCGAACGGCCCCAGCATTTT
NA 15 TRBJ1-3 NA TRBV2 CASSNRVTSGNTIYF TGTGCCAGCAGTAACAGGGTTACTTCTGGAAACACCATATATTTT
NA 17 TRBJ1-2 NA TRBV7-9 CASTPGDSRSANYGYTF TGTGCCAGCACCCCCGGCGACAGCAGGTCGGCTAACTATGGCTACACCTTC
many 15 TRBJ1-5 TRBD1 TRBV6-1 CASSITTGYGQPQHF TGTGCCAGCAGCATCACGACAGGGTACGGCCAGCCCCAGCATTTT